The next 21 T cell receptor beta chains were all read from a single sample in a study of blood T cell repertoires in COVID-19 (TCRdb year 2020). Libraries were constructed by the immunoSEQ multiplex PCR assay. TCRdb took over this immuneACCESS table, retaining in-frame rearrangements with V and J assigned. Such tables are incomplete; in checked studies, under half of the missing clones stem from an unresolved V gene, and the remainder is unexplained. The sample table shows hundreds of thousands of clones, and roughly 90% are seen once. Of the sample, roughly 10% falls within the top ten clones. Sequencing input: PBMCs or T cells enriched from blood (not recorded which). The source of these receptors is a middle-aged man who had recovered from COVID-19.

The rearrangement joins TRBV9 to TRBJ2-3; TRBD2 aligns across 7 bases. Germline lookup yields CDR1 SGDLS and CDR2 YYNGEE. The CDR3 consists of 15 residues. V was pared by 2 bases and J by 2 bases, with 5 bases of the junction left unmatched. The CDR3 reads CASSVGLADTDTQYF. Here the CDR3 DNA reads TGTGCCAGCAGCGTTGGGCTAGCGGACACAGATACGCAGTATTTT.

V and J are TRBV10-3 and TRBJ1-2, with D possibly matching TRBD1 (6 bases). The CDR3 has 16 residues. V was shortened by 6 bases and J by 7 bases, with 24 bases between the two germline ends. Looked up from germline, CDR1 is ENHRY and CDR2 is SYGVKD. The CDR3 DNA reads as TGTGCCATCAGCCTCGGCTCACAGGGATTGGTTCTTGGCTACACCTTC. Translating it yields CAISLGSQGLVLGYTF.

The rearrangement joins TRBV5-1 to TRBJ2-5, with TRBD1 matching over 8 bases. CDR3 length: 13 amino acids. Trimming removed 5 bases from V and 5 bases from J; junction bases left unmatched: 5. Germline V gives CDR1 SGHRS, CDR2 YFSETQ. The CDR3 is CASRETGAETQYF. In DNA, the CDR3 is TGCGCCAGCAGAGAGACAGGGGCCGAGACCCAGTACTTC.

The chain couples TRBV5-1 to TRBJ1-6, with 7 bases that match TRBD1. Trimming took 5 bases from V and 5 from J; bases not matched to a gene: 4. Germline-derived CDR1 and CDR2 are SGHRS and YFSETQ. This CDR3 contains 14 residues. This CDR3 reads CASSIQGNNSPLHF. CDR3 DNA: TGCGCCAGCAGTATACAGGGGAATAATTCACCCCTCCACTTT.

The chain employs TRBV30 and TRBJ1-5; D uncertain. Per germline, CDR1 GTSNPN and CDR2 SVGIG (reference sequence). The CDR3 length is 13 residues. Trimming took off 0 bases at V and 2 bases at J, with 5 bases between the two ends. The DNA of the CDR3 is TGTGCCTGGAGTGTAGGAGGCAATCAGCCCCAGCATTTT. This codes for CAWSVGGNQPQHF.

This clone was counted a few times. The chain joins TRBV7-9 to TRBJ2-7; TRBD2 matches 9 bases. CDR1 SEHNR and CDR2 FQNEAQ come from the germline V gene (reference sequence). Trimming took 3 bases from V and 2 from J; bases not matched to a gene: 5. The CDR3 length is 15 residues. The CDR3 protein is CASSLVTSGTYEQYF. CDR3 sequence (DNA): TGTGCCAGCAGCTTGGTGACTAGCGGAACCTACGAGCAGTACTTC.

Only one count was recorded for this clone. The CDR3 here is CATSRVADRRYEQYF. For the CDR3, the DNA is TGTGCCACCAGCAGAGTAGCGGACAGGAGGTACGAGCAGTACTTC. This chain joins TRBV15 and TRBJ2-7; possibly TRBD1 for D (7 bases). The CDR3 totals 15 residues. Trimming stripped 1 base from V and 4 bases from J, with 14 bases between. Germline-derived CDR1 and CDR2 are LNHNV and YYDKDF (reference sequence).

The rearrangement uses TRBV19 and TRBJ1-5, with a possible D match to TRBD1 (6 bases). Germline CDR1 is LNHDA and CDR2 is SQIVND (reference sequence). This CDR3 is built from 12 residues. The germline V and J ends were trimmed by 10 bases and 1 base, with 8 bases remaining between them. The CDR3 region has the DNA TGTGCCACACAGGGAAGCAATCAGCCCCAGCATTTT. Its translation is CATQGSNQPQHF.

The chain's CDR3 is CASSSTGITEAFF. The CDR3 region has the DNA TGTGCCAGCAGCTCGACAGGGATCACTGAAGCTTTCTTT. The rearrangement links TRBV3-1 (or the pseudogene TRBV3-2) to TRBJ1-1, with 7 bases aligning to TRBD1. With 5 bases clipped from V and 4 bases from J, the junction kept 4 bases outside the gene matches. CDR1 is LGHDT and CDR2 is YNNKEL in the germline V gene (reference sequence). This CDR3 has 13 amino acids.

This clone came up once. The CDR3 DNA is TGTGCCAGCAGGCCACTAGCGGGGGACACAGATACGCAGTATTTT. Translated: CASRPLAGDTDTQYF. The V and J genes are TRBV3-1 (or the pseudogene TRBV3-2) and TRBJ2-3; 11 bases are shared with TRBD2. The trim removed 6 bases at V and 2 bases at J, leaving 4 bases unmatched. This CDR3 region has 15 residues. Looked up from germline, CDR1 is LGHDT and CDR2 is YNNKEL (reference sequence).

The chain joins TRBV28 to TRBJ1-5, with D perhaps TRBD1 (6 bases). V dropped 3 bases and J dropped 5 bases, with 11 bases sitting between them. Per the germline V gene, CDR1 is MDHEN and CDR2 is SYDVKM. This CDR3 spans 14 amino acids. The CDR3 DNA reads as TGTGCCAGCAGTTTGTCTGACAGGTATCAGCCCCAGCATTTT. Translating gives CASSLSDRYQPQHF. The whole variable domain, remainder taken from reference TRBV28 and TRBJ1-5, is DVKVTQSSRYLVKRTGEKVFLECVQDMDHENMFWYRQDPGLGLRLIYFSYDVKMKEKGDIPEGYSVSREKKERFSLILESASTNQTSMYLCASSLSDRYQPQHFGDGTRLSIL.

The chain employs TRBV14 and TRBJ2-5, with 9 positions matching TRBD1. Germline V gene data show CDR1 as SGHDN and CDR2 as FVKESK. With 4 bases clipped from V and 5 bases from J, the junction kept 11 bases outside the gene matches. CDR3 length: 16 residues. The CDR3 region has the DNA TGTGCCAGCAGCCCTCTAGGGACAGGGACCACGGAGACCCAGTACTTC. Its protein is CASSPLGTGTTETQYF.

This sequence joins TRBV13 and TRBJ2-3, with 9 bases that match TRBD2. The CDR3 is made up of 16 amino acids. Germline CDR1 reads PRHDT; CDR2 reads FYEKMQ (reference sequence). The V gene end was trimmed by 2 bases and the J gene end by 0 bases; junction bases not matched to a gene: 3. Here the CDR3 DNA reads TGTGCCAGCAGCTTAAGGCTAGCGGGGAGCACAGATACGCAGTATTTT. This sequence encodes CASSLRLAGSTDTQYF. The full variable domain, its missing parts supplied by reference TRBV13 and TRBJ2-3, is AAGVIQSPRHLIKEKRETATLKCYPIPRHDTVYWYQQGPGQDPQFLISFYEKMQSDKGSIPDRFSAQQFSDYHSELNMSSLELGDSALYFCASSLRLAGSTDTQYFGPGTRLTVL.

This clone was detected once. The chain employs TRBV4-1 and TRBJ2-7; possible D gene TRBD1, 6 bases. The CDR3 extends over 14 amino acids. V was trimmed by 3 bases and J by 1 base, leaving 10 bases between them. In germline, CDR1 is MGHRA, CDR2 YSYEKL. CDR3 DNA sequence: TGCGCCAGCAGCCACCGGACAGCGTCCTACGAGCAGTACTTC. Translated, it gives CASSHRTASYEQYF.

The rearrangement links TRBV3-1 (or the pseudogene TRBV3-2) to TRBJ2-3; 9 nucleotides align to TRBD1. V lost 4 bases, J lost 6 bases, and 5 bases stayed unmatched. The length of the CDR3 is 14 residues. Germline V lookup: CDR1 LGHDT, CDR2 YNNKEL (reference sequence). The CDR3 loop reads CASSLWTGADTQYF. CDR3 coding DNA: TGTGCCAGCAGCCTTTGGACAGGGGCGGATACGCAGTATTTT.

This chain uses TRBV11-2 with TRBJ1-1, with D uncertain. The CDR3 extends over 14 amino acids. CDR1 is SGHAT and CDR2 is FQNNGV in the germline V gene. V shed 3 bases and J shed 1 base, with 9 bases lying between them. CDR3 sequence: CASSFLRGNTEAFF. CDR3 coding DNA: TGTGCCAGCAGCTTTCTTCGGGGGAACACTGAAGCTTTCTTT.

The chain couples TRBV3-1 (or the pseudogene TRBV3-2) to TRBJ2-5; D is possibly TRBD1 (5 bases). The CDR3 is made up of 12 amino acids. CDR1 is LGHDT, CDR2 YNNKEL, per germline (reference sequence). Trimming removed 7 bases at V and 5 bases at J, with 11 bases between. The CDR3 DNA follows: TGTGCCAGCAAAGGGGTTAGTGAGACCCAGTACTTC. Residues: CASKGVSETQYF.

The chain carries TRBV29-1 and TRBJ1-1; 7 bases match TRBD1. Germline loops: CDR1 SQVTM, CDR2 ANQGSEA. V was clipped by 4 bases and J by 6 bases; unmatched bases: 8. The CDR3 contains 13 residues. CDR3 DNA: TGCAGCGTTGTCGAGGTAACAGGGGCTGAAGCTTTCTTT. Its protein product is CSVVEVTGAEAFF.

This clone is a singleton in its sample. The V call is TRBV4-3, the J call TRBJ2-5; 11 nucleotides match TRBD2. V gave up 6 bases and J gave up 5 bases; unmatched junction bases: 8. The CDR3 has 15 residues. Germline V gives CDR1 LGHNA, CDR2 YSLEER. The CDR3 sequence is CASSSGRASMETQYF. In DNA, the CDR3 is TGCGCCAGCAGTAGCGGGAGGGCCTCAATGGAGACCCAGTACTTC.

This sequence joins TRBV7-9 and TRBJ2-1; 7 nucleotides match TRBD2. The CDR3 has 15 residues. CDR1 and CDR2 from the germline V gene are SEHNR and FQNEAQ (reference sequence). Germline trimming cut 5 bases from V and 9 bases from J; bases unmatched to any gene: 13. CDR3 in DNA: TGTGCCAGCAGCCGGGGTAGCGGGCGTCAGGGTGAGCAGTTCTTC. Translating it yields CASSRGSGRQGEQFF.

The chain has TRBV18 and TRBJ2-1; D gene unclear. Trimming pared 3 bases from V and 9 bases from J, leaving 21 bases between. The CDR3 spans 16 residues. CDR1 is KGHSH and CDR2 is LQKENI in the germline V gene. The CDR3 DNA follows: TGTGCCAGCTCACCTTTTCTAGACCTGGGTGGATTTGAGCAGTTCTTC. This codes for CASSPFLDLGGFEQFF. Looking up the rest from reference TRBV18 and TRBJ2-1 gives the full variable domain: NAGVMQNPRHLVRRRGQEARLRCSPMKGHSHVYWYRQLPEEGLKFMVYLQKENIIDESGMPKERFSAEFPKEGPSILRIQQVVRGDSAAYFCASSPFLDLGGFEQFFGPGTRLTVL.